The rows below give T cell receptor beta chains drawn from one sample of a study of cytomegalovirus exposure and HLA in healthy donors. Sequenced by immunoSEQ multiplex PCR; TCRdb stores in-frame clones only, minus some. The repertoire has tens of thousands of clones, approximately 70% of them found once; the top ten carry 15% to 20%. The material sequenced was PBMCs. These receptors came from a man aged 35 to 55 in good health and CMV-seropositive. Both conserved end residues are part of each CDR3. A D gene is named only where the DNA matches it firmly. Clone size is stated in some rows and not others, as once, few, many or a class when expanded.

abundance,v_gene,d_gene,j_gene,CDR3nt,CDR3aa
NA,TRBV7-2,NA,TRBJ2-1,TGTGCCAGCAGCTTAGGGGGGGGCGGGAGCTCCTACAATGAGCAGTTCTTC,CASSLGGGGSSYNEQFF
NA,TRBV27,NA,TRBJ1-3,TGTGCCAGCAGTCCAGGGTACACTGGAAACACCATATATTTT,CASSPGYTGNTIYF
once,TRBV7-9,TRBD1,TRBJ2-7,TGTGCCAGCGGGGACAGGGGTTACGAGCAGTACTTC,CASGDRGYEQYF
NA,TRBV4-3,NA,TRBJ2-7,TGCGCCAGCAGCCATGTACGGGAAGGATTCTACGAGCAGTACTTC,CASSHVREGFYEQYF
NA,TRBV10-3,TRBD1,TRBJ2-3,TGTGCCATCAGTGAGTCGGGGGGACAGGGAACAGATACGCAGTATTTT,CAISESGGQGTDTQYF
few,TRBV19,TRBD2,TRBJ2-1,TGTGCCAGTAGTCTTCCTAGCGGGGGATCCTACAATGAGCAGTTCTTC,CASSLPSGGSYNEQFF
NA,TRBV6-5,TRBD1,TRBJ1-2,TGTGCCAGCAGAAAGGGACAGCTCTATGGCTACACCTTC,CASRKGQLYGYTF
few,TRBV6-5,NA,TRBJ1-1,TGTGCCAGCAGGGTCCAGGAGGACACTGAAGCTTTCTTT,CASRVQEDTEAFF
few,TRBV7-9,TRBD2,TRBJ2-7,TGTGCCAGCAGCAACCTAGCGGAATCATCCTACGAGCAGTACTTC,CASSNLAESSYEQYF
few,TRBV7-2,TRBD1,TRBJ2-5,TGTGCCAGCTCGGGGACAGGGCGGGAGACCCAGTACTTC,CASSGTGRETQYF
NA,TRBV5-1,NA,TRBJ1-1,TGCGCCAGCAGCCTGACAGCCAAAGAGACAGGAGGTGTGAGCACTGAAGCTTTCTTT,CASSLTAKETGGVSTEAFF